This TCR beta chain emerged from a study of blood T cell repertoires in COVID-19. As for the study in general: The analysed material was cDNA or gDNA that came from T cells, B-cell-depleted T cells, or PBMCs.

In the study's own analysis: It was from reference gene primer amplification that nucleated cell counts were estimated. Using immunoSEQ multiplex PCR, the repertoire was profiled, and TCRdb retains in-frame clones only, with some absent. For V, J and clone size, that table is used; D and trimming come from the DNA. The repertoire holds 300,000 to 400,000 clones, around nine tenths seen once, with about 3.9% in the top ten. This CDR3 is 17 amino acids long. V gave up 1 base and J gave up 8 bases, with 20 bases separating them. The germline V gene encodes CDR1 MDHEN and CDR2 SYDVKM. This TCR was recovered from a woman aged 50 to 60 with active or convalescent COVID-19. The rearrangement uses TRBV28 and TRBJ1-4; D might be TRBD1 (5 bases). The sequenced material came from peripheral blood. The CDR3 DNA is TGTGCCAGCAGTTTATATAGACGGGGGACTGGCGGCGAAAAACTGTTTTTT. Its protein is CASSLYRRGTGGEKLFF.